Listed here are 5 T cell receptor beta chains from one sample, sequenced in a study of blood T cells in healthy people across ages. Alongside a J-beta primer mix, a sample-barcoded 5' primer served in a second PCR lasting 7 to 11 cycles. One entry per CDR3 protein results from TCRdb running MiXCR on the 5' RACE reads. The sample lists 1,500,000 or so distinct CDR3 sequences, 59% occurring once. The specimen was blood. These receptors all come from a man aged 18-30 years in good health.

The CDR3 DNA reads TGTGCCAGCAGGAACAGGGGTCGGGCTTTCTTT. This sequence encodes CASRNRGRAFF. The rearrangement joins TRBV6-2 or TRBV6-3 to TRBJ1-1; TRBD1 agrees at 7 bases. The CDR3 is 11 residues long. Trimming cost V 6 bases and J 11 bases; bases outside gene matches: 6. Germline assignment: CDR1 MNHEY and CDR2 SVGEGT.

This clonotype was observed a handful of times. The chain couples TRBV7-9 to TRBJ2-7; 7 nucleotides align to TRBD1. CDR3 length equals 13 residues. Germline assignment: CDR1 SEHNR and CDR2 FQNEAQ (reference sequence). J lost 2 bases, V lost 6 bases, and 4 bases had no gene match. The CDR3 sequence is CASRRGQPYEQYF. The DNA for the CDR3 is TGTGCCAGCAGGAGGGGACAGCCCTACGAGCAGTACTTC.

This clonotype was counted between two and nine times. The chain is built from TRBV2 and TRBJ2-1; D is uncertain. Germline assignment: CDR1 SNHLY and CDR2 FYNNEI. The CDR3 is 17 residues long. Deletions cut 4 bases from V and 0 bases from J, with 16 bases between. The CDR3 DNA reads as TGTGCCAGCAGTGCGACGGCCGTCCTTAGCTCCTACAATGAGCAGTTCTTC. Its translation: CASSATAVLSSYNEQFF.

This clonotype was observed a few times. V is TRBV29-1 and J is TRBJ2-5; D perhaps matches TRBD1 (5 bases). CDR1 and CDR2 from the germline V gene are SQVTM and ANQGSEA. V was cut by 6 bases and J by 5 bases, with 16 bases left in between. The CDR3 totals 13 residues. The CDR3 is CSVLQGARETQYF. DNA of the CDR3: TGCAGCGTCCTACAAGGGGCAAGGGAGACCCAGTACTTC.

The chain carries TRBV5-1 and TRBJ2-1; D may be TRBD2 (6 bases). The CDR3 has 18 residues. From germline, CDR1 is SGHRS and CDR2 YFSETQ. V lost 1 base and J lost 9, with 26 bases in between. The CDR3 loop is CASSLLPSLAEALFEQFF. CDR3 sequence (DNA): TGCGCCAGCAGCTTGTTACCCTCACTAGCTGAAGCCCTCTTTGAGCAGTTCTTC.